One sample yielded the 7 T cell receptor beta chains listed below, sequenced in a study of T cell clones after liver transplantation. Sequencing used immunoSEQ multiplex PCR; TCRdb keeps in-frame clones, though not all of them. The sample has fewer than 20,000 clones; roughly 88% are singletons. The sample here was CD8+ T cells from blood, taken before liver transplant. The receptors here all came from a human donor who received a liver transplant.

This clone was seen once. This chain uses TRBV27 with TRBJ2-1; D is ambiguous. This CDR3 is 13 amino acids long. V lost 5 bases to trimming and J lost 8 bases, with 13 bases between them. The V gene's germline CDR1 is MNHEY and CDR2 SMNVEV (reference sequence). The CDR3 bases are TGTGCCAGCAGTCCCCCCAACTGGGATGAGCAGTTCTTC. Translating gives CASSPPNWDEQFF.

J is TRBJ2-1 and V is TRBV13; D gene ambiguous. CDR1 PRHDT and CDR2 FYEKMQ come from the germline V gene (reference sequence). Trimming stripped 5 bases from V and 2 bases from J, with 10 bases between. This CDR3 is built from 14 residues. CDR3 nucleotide sequence: TGTGCCAGCAGCCCCCCCGATACCTACAATGAGCAGTTCTTC. It yields the protein CASSPPDTYNEQFF.

The V call is TRBV2, the J call TRBJ2-1, with a tentative D call TRBD2 (5 bases). Germline assignment: CDR1 SNHLY and CDR2 FYNNEI. CDR3 size: 13 residues. The V end was cut by 7 bases, the J end by 5 bases, with 12 bases between. In DNA, the CDR3 is TGTGCCAGCATTACCGGGAACAACAATGAGCAGTTCTTC. Translation gives CASITGNNNEQFF.

The chain carries TRBV28 and TRBJ1-5; a possible D gene is TRBD1 (5 bases). The CDR3 spans 15 residues. Trimming pared 3 bases from V and 3 bases from J, leaving 12 bases between. The V gene's germline CDR1 is MDHEN and CDR2 SYDVKM. The CDR3 coding sequence is TGTGCCAGCAGTTTTTGGGCCAGGGACAATCAGCCCCAGCATTTT. Encoded protein: CASSFWARDNQPQHF.

The rearrangement links TRBV2 to TRBJ2-7, with D possibly TRBD2 on 5 matching bases. The V and J ends lost 8 bases and 12 bases respectively, with 20 bases between them. The CDR3 covers 12 residues. Per the germline V gene, CDR1 is SNHLY and CDR2 is FYNNEI. The CDR3 region is CASQKDGLEGYF. The CDR3 coding sequence is TGTGCCAGCCAGAAGGATGGGTTAGAGGGGTACTTC.

The chain uses TRBV28 and TRBJ1-5, with D hard to call. Germline V gene data show CDR1 as MDHEN and CDR2 as SYDVKM. The CDR3 covers 15 residues. The germline V and J ends were trimmed by 7 bases and 0 bases, with 13 bases remaining between them. CDR3 nucleotide sequence: TGTGCCAGCAATCCTCCCGAGATTAGCAATCAGCCCCAGCATTTT. This translates into CASNPPEISNQPQHF.

This clone was observed once. The chain combines TRBV28 with TRBJ2-7; D is undetermined. The CDR3 covers 12 residues. Trimming left V 3 bases short and J 2 bases short, with 5 bases between. CDR1 and CDR2 (germline): MDHEN, SYDVKM. The CDR3 loop is CASSLKPYEQYF. The CDR3 bases are TGTGCCAGCAGTTTGAAGCCCTACGAGCAGTACTTC.